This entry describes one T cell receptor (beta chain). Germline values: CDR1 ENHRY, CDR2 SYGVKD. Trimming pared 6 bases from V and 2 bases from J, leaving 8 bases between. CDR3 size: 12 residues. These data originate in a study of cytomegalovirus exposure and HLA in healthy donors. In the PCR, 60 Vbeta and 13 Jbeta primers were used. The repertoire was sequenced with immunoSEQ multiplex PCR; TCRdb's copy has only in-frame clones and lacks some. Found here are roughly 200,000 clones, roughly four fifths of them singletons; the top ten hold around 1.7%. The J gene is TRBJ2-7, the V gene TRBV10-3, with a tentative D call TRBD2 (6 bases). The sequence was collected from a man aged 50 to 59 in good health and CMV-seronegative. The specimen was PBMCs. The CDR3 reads CAISREPYEQYF. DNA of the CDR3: TGTGCCATCAGCCGGGAGCCCTACGAGCAGTACTTC.